In this sample, the clone carrying this T cell receptor beta chain turned up many times. What it binds is not known. This specimen comes from a study of early T cells in non-severe SARS-CoV-2 infection. Turning to the study itself: Sequencing of unsorted whole blood was done on bulk RNA, leaving chains unpaired.

Study observations and caveats: A preference for anti-spike CD8 responses marked VDJdb matching, which missed private and CD4 specificities.

Researchers attached unique molecular identifiers to individual cDNA molecules. TCRdb re-called the 5' RACE reads with MiXCR, one entry per CDR3 protein. The sample records 45,000 to 70,000 distinct CDR3 sequences, approximately 6% being singletons. CDR1 is SGHRS and CDR2 is YFSETQ in the germline V gene. The V end lost 6 bases, the J end lost 0 bases, and 12 bases lay between the germline ends. This CDR3 contains 14 residues. The sample consisted of whole blood. This clonotype originated in an adult who was a healthcare worker with PCR-confirmed SARS-CoV-2 infection or an uninfected control (not recorded which). The J gene is TRBJ1-1, the V gene TRBV5-1, with D unresolved. CDR3 in DNA: TGCGCCAGCAATTTGGGAGTTATGAACACTGAAGCTTTCTTT. Translation: CASNLGVMNTEAFF. The full variable domain, rest sourced from reference TRBV5-1 and TRBJ1-1, is KAGVTQTPRYLIKTRGQQVTLSCSPISGHRSVSWYQQTPGQGLQFLFEYFSETQRNKGNFPGRFSGRQFSNSRSEMNVSTLELGDSALYLCASNLGVMNTEAFFGQGTRLTVV.